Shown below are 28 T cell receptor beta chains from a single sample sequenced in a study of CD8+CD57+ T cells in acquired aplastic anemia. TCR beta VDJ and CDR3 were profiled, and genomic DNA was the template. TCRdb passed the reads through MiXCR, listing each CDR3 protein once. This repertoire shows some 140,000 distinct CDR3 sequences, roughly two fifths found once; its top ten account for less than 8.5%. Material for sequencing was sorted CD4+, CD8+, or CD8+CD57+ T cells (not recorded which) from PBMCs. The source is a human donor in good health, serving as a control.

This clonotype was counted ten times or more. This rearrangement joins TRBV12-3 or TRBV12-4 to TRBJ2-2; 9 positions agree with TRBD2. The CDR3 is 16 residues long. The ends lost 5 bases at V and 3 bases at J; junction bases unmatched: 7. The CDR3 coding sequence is TGTGCCAGCAGTGATAGCGGGAGTCAAGACACCGGGGAGCTGTTTTTT. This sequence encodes CASSDSGSQDTGELFF.

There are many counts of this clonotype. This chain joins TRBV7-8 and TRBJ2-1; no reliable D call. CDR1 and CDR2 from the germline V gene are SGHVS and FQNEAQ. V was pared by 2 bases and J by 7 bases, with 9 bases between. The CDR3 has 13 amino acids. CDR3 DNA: TGTGCCAGCAGCTTAACTGGTTGGAATGAGCAGTTCTTC. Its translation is CASSLTGWNEQFF.

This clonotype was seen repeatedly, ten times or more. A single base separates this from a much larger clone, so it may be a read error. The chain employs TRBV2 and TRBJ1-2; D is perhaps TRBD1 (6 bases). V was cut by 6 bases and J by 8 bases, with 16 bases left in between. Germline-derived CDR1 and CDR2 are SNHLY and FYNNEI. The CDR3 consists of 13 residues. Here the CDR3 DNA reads TGTGCCAGCAGCCGGGACAAGGTTTACGGCTACACCTTC. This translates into CASSRDKVYGYTF.

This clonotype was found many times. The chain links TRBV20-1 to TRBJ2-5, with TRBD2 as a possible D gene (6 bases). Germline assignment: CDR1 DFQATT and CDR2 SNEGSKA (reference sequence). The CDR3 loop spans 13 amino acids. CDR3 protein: CRVRDSRGETQYF. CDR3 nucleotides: TGCAGAGTTCGGGACTCCAGAGGAGAGACCCAGTACTTC.

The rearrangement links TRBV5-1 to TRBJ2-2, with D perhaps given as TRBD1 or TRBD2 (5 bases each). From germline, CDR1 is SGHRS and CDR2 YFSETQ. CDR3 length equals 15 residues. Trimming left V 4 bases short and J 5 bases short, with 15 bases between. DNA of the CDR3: TGCGCCAGCAGCGTCACCGGGACGGAGACCGGGGAGCTGTTTTTT. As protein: CASSVTGTETGELFF.

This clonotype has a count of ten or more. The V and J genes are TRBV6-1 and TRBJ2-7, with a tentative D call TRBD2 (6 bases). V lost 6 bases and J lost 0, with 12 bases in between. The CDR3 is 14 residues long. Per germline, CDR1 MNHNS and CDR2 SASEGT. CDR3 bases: TGTGCCAGCAGCCAGCGGGCCCTCTCCTACGAGCAGTACTTC. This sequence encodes CASSQRALSYEQYF.

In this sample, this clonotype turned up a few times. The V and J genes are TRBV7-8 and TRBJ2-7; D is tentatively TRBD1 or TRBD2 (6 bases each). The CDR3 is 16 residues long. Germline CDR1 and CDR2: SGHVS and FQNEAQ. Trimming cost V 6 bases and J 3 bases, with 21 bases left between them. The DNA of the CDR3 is TGTGCCAGCAGTCCGTTGGGTCCCGGGGGCATCTACGAGCAGTACTTC. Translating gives CASSPLGPGGIYEQYF.

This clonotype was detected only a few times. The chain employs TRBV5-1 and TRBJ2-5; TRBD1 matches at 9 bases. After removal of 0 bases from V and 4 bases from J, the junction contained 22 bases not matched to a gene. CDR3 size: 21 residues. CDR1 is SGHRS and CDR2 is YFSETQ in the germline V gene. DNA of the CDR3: TGCGCCAGCAGCTTGGGTCCGTATACAGGGGGCGCGTTTGGCTCATCAGAGACCCAGTACTTC. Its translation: CASSLGPYTGGAFGSSETQYF. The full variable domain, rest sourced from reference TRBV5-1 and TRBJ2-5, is KAGVTQTPRYLIKTRGQQVTLSCSPISGHRSVSWYQQTPGQGLQFLFEYFSETQRNKGNFPGRFSGRQFSNSRSEMNVSTLELGDSALYLCASSLGPYTGGAFGSSETQYFGPGTRLLVL.

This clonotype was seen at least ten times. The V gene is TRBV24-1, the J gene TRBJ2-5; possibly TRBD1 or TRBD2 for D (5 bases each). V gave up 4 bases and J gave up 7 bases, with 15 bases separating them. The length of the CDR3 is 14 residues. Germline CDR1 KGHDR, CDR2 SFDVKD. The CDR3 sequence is CATSDPGVGGTQYF. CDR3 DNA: TGTGCCACCAGTGACCCCGGGGTTGGGGGGACCCAGTACTTC.

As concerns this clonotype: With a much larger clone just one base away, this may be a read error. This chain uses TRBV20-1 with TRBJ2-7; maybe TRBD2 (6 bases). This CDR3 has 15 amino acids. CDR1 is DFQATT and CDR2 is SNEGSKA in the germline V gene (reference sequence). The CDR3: CSPRWRGGNSYEQYF. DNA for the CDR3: TGCAGTCCTAGGTGGCGGGGTGGGAACTCCTACGAGCAGTACTTC.

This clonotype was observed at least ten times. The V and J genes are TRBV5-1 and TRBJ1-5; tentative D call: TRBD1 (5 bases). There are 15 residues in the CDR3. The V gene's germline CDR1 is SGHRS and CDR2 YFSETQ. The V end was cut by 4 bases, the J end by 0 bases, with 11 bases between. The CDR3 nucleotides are TGCGCCAGCAGCCCGGGTGGGGGTAGCAATCAGCCCCAGCATTTT. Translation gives CASSPGGGSNQPQHF.

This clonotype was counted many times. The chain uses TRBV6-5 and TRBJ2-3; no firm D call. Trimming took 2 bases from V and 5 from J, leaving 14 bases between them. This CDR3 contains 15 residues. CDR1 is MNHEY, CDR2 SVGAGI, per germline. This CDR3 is CASSYTPHYQDTQYF. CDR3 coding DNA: TGTGCCAGCAGTTACACCCCCCATTATCAAGATACGCAGTATTTT.

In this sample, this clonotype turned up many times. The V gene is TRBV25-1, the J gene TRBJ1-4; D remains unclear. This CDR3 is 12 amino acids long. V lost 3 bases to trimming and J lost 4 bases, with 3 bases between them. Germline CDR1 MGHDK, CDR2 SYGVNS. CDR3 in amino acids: CASSEVNEKLFF. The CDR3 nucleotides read TGTGCCAGCAGTGAGGTTAATGAAAAACTGTTTTTT.

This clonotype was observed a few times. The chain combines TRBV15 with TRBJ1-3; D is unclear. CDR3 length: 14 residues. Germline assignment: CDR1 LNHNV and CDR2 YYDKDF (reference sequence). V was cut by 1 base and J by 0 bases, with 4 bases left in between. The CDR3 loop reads CATSRVGSGNTIYF. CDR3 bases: TGTGCCACCAGCAGAGTGGGCTCTGGAAACACCATATATTTT. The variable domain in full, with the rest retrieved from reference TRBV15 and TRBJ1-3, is DAMVIQNPRYQVTQFGKPVTLSCSQTLNHNVMYWYQQKSSQAPKLLFHYYDKDFNNEADTPDNFQSRRPNTSFCFLDIRSPGLGDTAMYLCATSRVGSGNTIYFGEGSWLTVV.

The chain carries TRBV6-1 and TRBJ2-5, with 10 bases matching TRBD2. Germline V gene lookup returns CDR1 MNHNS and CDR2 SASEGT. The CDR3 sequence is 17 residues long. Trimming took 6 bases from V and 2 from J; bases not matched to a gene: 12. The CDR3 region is CASSGAWATSGQETQYF. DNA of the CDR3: TGTGCCAGCAGCGGGGCATGGGCGACTAGCGGGCAAGAGACCCAGTACTTC.

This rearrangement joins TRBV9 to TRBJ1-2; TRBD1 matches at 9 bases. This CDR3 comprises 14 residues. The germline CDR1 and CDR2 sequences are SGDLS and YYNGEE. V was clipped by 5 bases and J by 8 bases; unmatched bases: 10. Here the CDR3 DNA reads TGTGCCAGCAGGGACGACAGGGGGATGTGGGGCTACACCTTC. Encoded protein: CASRDDRGMWGYTF.

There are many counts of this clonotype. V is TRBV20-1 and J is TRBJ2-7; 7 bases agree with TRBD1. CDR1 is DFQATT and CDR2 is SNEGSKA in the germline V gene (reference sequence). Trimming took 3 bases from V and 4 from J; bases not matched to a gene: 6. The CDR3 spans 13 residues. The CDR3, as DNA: TGCAGTGCTAGTGACAGGGCGGTGTACGAGCAGTACTTC. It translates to CSASDRAVYEQYF.

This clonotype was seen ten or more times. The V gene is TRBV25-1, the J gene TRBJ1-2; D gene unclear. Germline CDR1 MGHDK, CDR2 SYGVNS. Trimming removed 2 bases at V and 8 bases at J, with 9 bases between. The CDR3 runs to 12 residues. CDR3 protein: CASSEGPRGYTF. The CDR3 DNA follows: TGTGCCAGCAGTGAAGGGCCCCGGGGCTACACCTTC.

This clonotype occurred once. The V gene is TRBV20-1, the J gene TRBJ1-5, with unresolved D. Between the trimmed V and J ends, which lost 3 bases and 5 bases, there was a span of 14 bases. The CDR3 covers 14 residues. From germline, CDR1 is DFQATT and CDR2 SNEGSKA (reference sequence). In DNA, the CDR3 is TGCAGTGCTAGCGTAGGGTCCCACGATCAGCCCCAGCATTTT. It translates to CSASVGSHDQPQHF.

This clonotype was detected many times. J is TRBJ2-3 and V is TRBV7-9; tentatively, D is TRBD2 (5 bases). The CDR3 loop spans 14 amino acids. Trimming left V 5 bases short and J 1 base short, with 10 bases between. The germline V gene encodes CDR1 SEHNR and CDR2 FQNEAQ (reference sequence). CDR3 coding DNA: TGTGCCAGCAGCCGGACTTCGGGCACAGATACGCAGTATTTT. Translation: CASSRTSGTDTQYF. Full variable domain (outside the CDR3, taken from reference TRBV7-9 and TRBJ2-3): DTGVSQNPRHKITKRGQNVTFRCDPISEHNRLYWYRQTLGQGPEFLTYFQNEAQLEKSRLLSDRFSAERPKGSFSTLEIQRTEQGDSAMYLCASSRTSGTDTQYFGPGTRLTVL.

The CDR3 loop reads CASSFREDGYTF. As DNA, the CDR3 is TGTGCCAGCAGTTTTCGGGAGGATGGCTACACCTTC. V gene TRBV28 combines with J gene TRBJ1-2, with D unresolved. The germline gives CDR1 MDHEN, CDR2 SYDVKM. Between the trimmed V and J ends, which lost 3 bases and 6 bases, there was a span of 8 bases. The CDR3 is 12 amino acids.

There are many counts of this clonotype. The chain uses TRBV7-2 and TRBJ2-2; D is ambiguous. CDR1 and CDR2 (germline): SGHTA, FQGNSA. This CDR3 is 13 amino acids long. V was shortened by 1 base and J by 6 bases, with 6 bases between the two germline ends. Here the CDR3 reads CASSLVFAGELFF. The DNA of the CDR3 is TGTGCCAGCAGCTTAGTTTTTGCCGGGGAGCTGTTTTTT.

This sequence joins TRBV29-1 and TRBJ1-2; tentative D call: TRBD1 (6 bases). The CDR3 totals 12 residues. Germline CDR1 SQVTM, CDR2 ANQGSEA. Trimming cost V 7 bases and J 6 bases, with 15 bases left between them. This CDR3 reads CSAAHGTHGYTF. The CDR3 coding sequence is TGCAGCGCCGCCCACGGGACACATGGCTACACCTTC.

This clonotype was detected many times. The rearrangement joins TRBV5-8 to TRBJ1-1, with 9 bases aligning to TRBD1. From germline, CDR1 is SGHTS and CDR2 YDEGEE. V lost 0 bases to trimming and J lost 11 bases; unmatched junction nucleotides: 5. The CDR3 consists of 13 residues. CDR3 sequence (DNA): TGTGCCAGCAGCTTGGAACAGGGGGCCTCGGCTTTCTTT. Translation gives CASSLEQGASAFF.

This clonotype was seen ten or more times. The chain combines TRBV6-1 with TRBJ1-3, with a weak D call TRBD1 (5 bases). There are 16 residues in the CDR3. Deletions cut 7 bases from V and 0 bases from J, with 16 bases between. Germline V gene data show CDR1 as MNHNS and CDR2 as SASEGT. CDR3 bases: TGTGCCAGCACCAAACGGGGGGATCACTCTGGAAACACCATATATTTT. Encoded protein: CASTKRGDHSGNTIYF.

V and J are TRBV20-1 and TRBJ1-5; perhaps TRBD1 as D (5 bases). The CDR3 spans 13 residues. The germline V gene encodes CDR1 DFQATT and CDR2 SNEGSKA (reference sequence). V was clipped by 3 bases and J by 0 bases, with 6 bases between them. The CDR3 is CSASGGSNQPQHF. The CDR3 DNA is TGCAGTGCTAGTGGGGGTAGCAATCAGCCCCAGCATTTT.

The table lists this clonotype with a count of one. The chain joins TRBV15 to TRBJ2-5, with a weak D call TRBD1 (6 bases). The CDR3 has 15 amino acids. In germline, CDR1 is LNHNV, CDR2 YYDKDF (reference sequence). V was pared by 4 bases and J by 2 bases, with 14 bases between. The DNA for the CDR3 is TGTGCCACCAGCATTGTCAGGACAGCACAAGAGACCCAGTACTTC. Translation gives CATSIVRTAQETQYF.

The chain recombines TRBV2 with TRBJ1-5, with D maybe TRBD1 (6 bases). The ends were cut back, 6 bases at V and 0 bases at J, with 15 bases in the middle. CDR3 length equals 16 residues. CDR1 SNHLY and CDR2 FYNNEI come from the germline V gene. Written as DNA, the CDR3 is TGTGCCAGCAGGGCTGGGACACTCTATAGCAATCAGCCCCAGCATTTT. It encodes CASRAGTLYSNQPQHF.